This TCR beta chain emerged from a study of blood T cell repertoires in COVID-19. Among Cohort 3 donors, those recovered had two negative PCRs, clearance, or symptom resolution. V trimming: 4 bases; J trimming: 2 bases; junction bases outside the gene matches: 12. This CDR3 has 17 amino acids. The V gene's germline CDR1 is MNHNS and CDR2 SASEGT. The assay was immunoSEQ multiplex PCR, and TCRdb's table has in-frame clones only and misses some. The top ten clones hold over 4.5% of a sample with approximately 360,000 clones, around 83% of them seen once. V and J are TRBV6-1 and TRBJ1-2; 8 bases match TRBD1. The TCR sequence derives from a woman between 45 and 60 years old who had recovered from COVID-19. The sample consisted of PBMCs or T cells enriched from blood (not recorded which). CDR3 coding DNA: TGTGCCAGCAGTGGCCGTTCAGGGGGCGCCCCCAACTATGGCTACACCTTC. The encoded protein is CASSGRSGGAPNYGYTF.